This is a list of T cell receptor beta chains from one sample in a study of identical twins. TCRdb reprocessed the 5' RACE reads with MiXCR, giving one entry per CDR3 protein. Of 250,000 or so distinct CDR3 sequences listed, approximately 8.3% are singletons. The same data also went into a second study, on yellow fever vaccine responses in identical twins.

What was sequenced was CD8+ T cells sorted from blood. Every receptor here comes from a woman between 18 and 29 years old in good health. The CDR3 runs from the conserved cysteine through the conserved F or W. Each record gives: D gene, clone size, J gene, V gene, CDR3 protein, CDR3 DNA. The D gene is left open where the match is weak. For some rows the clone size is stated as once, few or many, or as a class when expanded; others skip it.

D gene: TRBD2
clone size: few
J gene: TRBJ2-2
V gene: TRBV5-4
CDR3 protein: CASMASGTGELFF
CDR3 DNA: TGTGCCAGTATGGCTAGCGGGACCGGGGAGCTGTTTTTT

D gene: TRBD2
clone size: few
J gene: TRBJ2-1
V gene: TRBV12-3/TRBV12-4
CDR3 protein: CAFSSGLAGLSSYNEQFF
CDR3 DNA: TGTGCCTTCAGTTCGGGACTAGCGGGCCTTAGCTCCTACAATGAGCAGTTCTTC

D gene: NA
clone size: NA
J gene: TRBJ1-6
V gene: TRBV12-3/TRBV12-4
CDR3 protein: CASTHGHNSPLHF
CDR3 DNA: TGTGCCAGCACACACGGACATAATTCACCCCTCCACTTT

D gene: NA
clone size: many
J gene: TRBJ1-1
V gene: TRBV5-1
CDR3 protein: CASSLGTANTEAFF
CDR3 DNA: TGCGCCAGCAGCTTGGGGACAGCGAACACTGAAGCTTTCTTT

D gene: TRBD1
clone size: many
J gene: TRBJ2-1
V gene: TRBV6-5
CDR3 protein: CASSFTGGGLDEQFF
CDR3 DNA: TGTGCCAGCAGTTTTACAGGGGGCGGACTCGATGAGCAGTTCTTC

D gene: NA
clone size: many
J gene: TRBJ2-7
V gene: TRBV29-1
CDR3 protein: CSVSGEPYEQYF
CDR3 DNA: TGCAGCGTTTCTGGGGAACCCTACGAGCAGTACTTC

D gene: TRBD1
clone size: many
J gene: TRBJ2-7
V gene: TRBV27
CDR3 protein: CASSLSGTGVYEQYF
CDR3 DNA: TGTGCCAGCAGTTTATCCGGGACAGGGGTATACGAGCAGTACTTC

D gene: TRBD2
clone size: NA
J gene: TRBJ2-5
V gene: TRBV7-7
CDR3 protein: CASSRAGEETQYF
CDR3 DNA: TGTGCTAGCAGCCGCGCGGGAGAAGAGACCCAGTACTTC

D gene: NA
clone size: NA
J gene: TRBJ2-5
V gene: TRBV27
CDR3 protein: CASSLGGRVETQYF
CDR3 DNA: TGTGCCAGCAGTCTCGGGGGCCGAGTAGAGACCCAGTACTTC

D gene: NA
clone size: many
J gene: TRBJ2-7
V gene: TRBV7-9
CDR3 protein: CASSPRPEGQSTYEQYF
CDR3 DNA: TGTGCCAGCAGCCCTAGACCGGAGGGACAGAGCACCTACGAGCAGTACTTC

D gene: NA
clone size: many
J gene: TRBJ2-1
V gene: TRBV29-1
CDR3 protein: CSTWAGGIRDEQFF
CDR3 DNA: TGCAGCACCTGGGCCGGAGGGATTCGCGATGAGCAGTTCTTC

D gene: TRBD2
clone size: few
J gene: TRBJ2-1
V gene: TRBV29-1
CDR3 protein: CSVTGGGLAGDSSEQFF
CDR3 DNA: TGCAGCGTCACGGGAGGGGGACTAGCGGGAGATAGTAGCGAGCAGTTCTTC

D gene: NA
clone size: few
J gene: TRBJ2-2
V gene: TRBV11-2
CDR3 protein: CASSLWETENTGELFF
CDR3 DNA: TGTGCCAGCAGCTTATGGGAGACAGAAAACACCGGGGAGCTGTTTTTT

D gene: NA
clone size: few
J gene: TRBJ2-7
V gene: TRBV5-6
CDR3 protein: CASSLLQGPKEQYF
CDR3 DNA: TGTGCCAGCAGCTTGTTGCAGGGGCCTAAAGAGCAGTACTTC

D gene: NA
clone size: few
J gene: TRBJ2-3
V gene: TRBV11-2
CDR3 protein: CASVPGRGSTDTQYF
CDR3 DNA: TGTGCCAGCGTCCCCGGGAGAGGATCCACAGATACGCAGTATTTT

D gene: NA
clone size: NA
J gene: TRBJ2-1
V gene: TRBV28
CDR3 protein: CASSPRSTSSYNEQFF
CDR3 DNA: TGTGCCAGCAGCCCCAGGTCGACTAGTTCCTACAATGAGCAGTTCTTC

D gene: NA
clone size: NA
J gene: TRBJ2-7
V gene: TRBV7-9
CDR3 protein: CASSNDWIRSSYEQYF
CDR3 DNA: TGTGCCAGCAGCAATGACTGGATCCGCTCATCCTACGAGCAGTACTTC

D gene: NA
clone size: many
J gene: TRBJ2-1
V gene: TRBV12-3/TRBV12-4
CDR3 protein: CASSLGIYNEQFF
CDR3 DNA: TGTGCCAGCAGTTTGGGGATCTACAATGAGCAGTTCTTC

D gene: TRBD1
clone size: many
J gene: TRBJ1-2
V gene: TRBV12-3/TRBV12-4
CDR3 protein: CASSQGDSNFYGYTF
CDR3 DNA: TGTGCCAGCAGCCAAGGGGACAGTAACTTTTATGGCTACACCTTC

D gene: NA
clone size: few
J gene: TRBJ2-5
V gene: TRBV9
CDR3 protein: CASSDEGGQETQYF
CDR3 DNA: TGTGCCAGCAGCGATGAAGGGGGCCAAGAGACCCAGTACTTC

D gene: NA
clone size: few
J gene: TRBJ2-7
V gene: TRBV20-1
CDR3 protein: CSARERFSYEQYF
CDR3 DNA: TGCAGTGCTAGAGAGAGGTTCTCCTACGAGCAGTACTTC

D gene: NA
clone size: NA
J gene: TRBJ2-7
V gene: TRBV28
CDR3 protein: CASSLKAGRPYEQYF
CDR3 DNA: TGTGCCAGCAGTTTAAAGGCAGGGAGACCCTACGAGCAGTACTTC